This T cell receptor (beta chain) was recovered during a study of CD8+ T cells in alopecia areata. This clone was found many times. Antigen unknown. Germline V gene lookup returns CDR1 MRHNA and CDR2 SNTAGT. CDR3 length equals 18 residues. V lost 5 bases and J lost 0, with 20 bases in between. The sequencing template was cDNA reverse transcribed from extracted RNA. Repertoires were generated with immunoSEQ multiplex PCR, while TCRdb's copy carries only in-frame clones and drops some. This repertoire shows about 150,000 clones, 54% found once; its top ten account for around a sixth. Treatment here: oral pan-JAK inhibitor, 5-10 mg twice daily. Study results and limitations: Higher clonality than in normal scalp was seen in lesional scalp, especially alopecia totalis/universalis. Numerous clones, expanded in lesions, remained in scalp and blood during tofacitinib.

The chain is built from TRBV6-4 and TRBJ2-1; perhaps D is TRBD1 or TRBD2 (5 bases each). The starting material was CD8+ T cells sorted from blood, obtained at week 4, from a patient treated with tofacitinib. The TCR sequence derives from a human donor with alopecia areata. The CDR3 sequence is CASSLGFGASSSYNEQFF. The CDR3 nucleotides read TGTGCCAGCAGTTTAGGGTTCGGGGCTTCGAGCTCCTACAATGAGCAGTTCTTC.